The rows below give T cell receptor beta chains drawn from one sample of a study of CD8+ T cells in alopecia areata. Repertoires were generated with immunoSEQ multiplex PCR, while TCRdb's copy carries only in-frame clones and drops some. Of tens of thousands of clones listed, about three fifths are singletons. Sequenced material: CD8+ T cells sorted from blood, taken at week 0. These receptors originate from a human donor with alopecia areata. CDR3s include the opening cysteine and the closing phenylalanine or tryptophan. Fields, in order: clone size, J gene, D gene, V gene, CDR3 length, CDR3 DNA, CDR3 protein. A D gene is named only where the DNA matches it firmly. Clone size is stated in some rows and not others, as once, few, many or a class when expanded.

abundance: NA
j_gene: TRBJ2-7
d_gene: TRBD1
v_gene: TRBV28
len: 15
CDR3nt: TGTGCCAGCAGTCAGAAGGGGGCTTGGTCCTACGAGCAGTACTTC
CDR3aa: CASSQKGAWSYEQYF

abundance: few
j_gene: TRBJ2-3
d_gene: TRBD1
v_gene: TRBV4-3
len: 15
CDR3nt: TGCGCCAGCAGCCAAGAGAGACAGGGACCAGATACGCAGTATTTT
CDR3aa: CASSQERQGPDTQYF

abundance: NA
j_gene: TRBJ2-6
d_gene: NA
v_gene: TRBV9
len: 15
CDR3nt: TGTGCCAGCAACCCCGCCGGTTCTGGGGCCAACGTCCTGACTTTC
CDR3aa: CASNPAGSGANVLTF

abundance: few
j_gene: TRBJ1-1
d_gene: NA
v_gene: TRBV5-1
len: 15
CDR3nt: TGCGCCAGCAGCTTGACGACCAGGGGAAACACTGAAGCTTTCTTT
CDR3aa: CASSLTTRGNTEAFF

abundance: NA
j_gene: TRBJ2-1
d_gene: NA
v_gene: TRBV4-1
len: 11
CDR3nt: TGCGCCAGCAGCCAACTAGGGGGGCAGTTCTTC
CDR3aa: CASSQLGGQFF

abundance: few
j_gene: TRBJ2-3
d_gene: TRBD2
v_gene: TRBV7-6
len: 16
CDR3nt: TGTGCCAGCAGCCCACGACTAGCGGCAACAACAGATACGCAGTATTTT
CDR3aa: CASSPRLAATTDTQYF

abundance: NA
j_gene: TRBJ1-1
d_gene: NA
v_gene: TRBV7-9
len: 17
CDR3nt: TGTGCCAGCAGCTTAGCGGTTGTGCGGCTGACGGCCACTGAAGCTTTCTTT
CDR3aa: CASSLAVVRLTATEAFF

abundance: NA
j_gene: TRBJ1-1
d_gene: NA
v_gene: TRBV19
len: 13
CDR3nt: TGTGCCAGTAGTCCCTCGGTCAACGCTGAAGCTTTCTTT
CDR3aa: CASSPSVNAEAFF

abundance: NA
j_gene: TRBJ2-7
d_gene: NA
v_gene: TRBV30
len: 10
CDR3nt: TGTGCCTGGAAGGCGGGGTCCTTGCACTTC
CDR3aa: CAWKAGSLHF

abundance: NA
j_gene: TRBJ1-1
d_gene: TRBD1
v_gene: TRBV9
len: 16
CDR3nt: TGTGCCAGCAGCGTAGCGACAGGGATCATGAACACTGAAGCTTTCTTT
CDR3aa: CASSVATGIMNTEAFF

abundance: few
j_gene: TRBJ2-7
d_gene: TRBD2
v_gene: TRBV5-1
len: 13
CDR3nt: TGCGCCAGCGCTTCGAGCGGGGATTACGAGCAGTACTTC
CDR3aa: CASASSGDYEQYF

abundance: NA
j_gene: TRBJ1-1
d_gene: NA
v_gene: TRBV29-1
len: 12
CDR3nt: TGCAGCGTTGAAGTATTGAACACTGAAGCTTTCTTT
CDR3aa: CSVEVLNTEAFF

abundance: NA
j_gene: TRBJ1-1
d_gene: NA
v_gene: TRBV9
len: 16
CDR3nt: TGTGCCAGCAGCGTAGCGGTAGAGTCGGCGAACACTGAAGCTTTCTTT
CDR3aa: CASSVAVESANTEAFF

abundance: NA
j_gene: TRBJ2-6
d_gene: NA
v_gene: TRBV28
len: 15
CDR3nt: TGTGCCAGCAGGGCGGTAGGGGCTGGGGCCAACGTCCTGACTTTC
CDR3aa: CASRAVGAGANVLTF

abundance: few
j_gene: TRBJ1-2
d_gene: NA
v_gene: TRBV7-9
len: 16
CDR3nt: TGTGCCAGCAGCTTAGTGACAGCTGTCGTGGACTATGGCTACACCTTC
CDR3aa: CASSLVTAVVDYGYTF

abundance: NA
j_gene: TRBJ2-5
d_gene: NA
v_gene: TRBV7-3
len: 16
CDR3nt: TGTGCCAGCAGCTTGTATCCTGCGGCAGGCGGGGAGACCCAGTACTTC
CDR3aa: CASSLYPAAGGETQYF